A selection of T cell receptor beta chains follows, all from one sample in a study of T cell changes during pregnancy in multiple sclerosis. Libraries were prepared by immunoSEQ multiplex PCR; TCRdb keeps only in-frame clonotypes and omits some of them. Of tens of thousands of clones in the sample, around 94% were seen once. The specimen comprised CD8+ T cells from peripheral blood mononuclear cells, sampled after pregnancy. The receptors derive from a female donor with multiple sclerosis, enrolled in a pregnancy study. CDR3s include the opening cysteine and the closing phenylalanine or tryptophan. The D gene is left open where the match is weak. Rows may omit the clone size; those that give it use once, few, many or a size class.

cdr3_aa: CSAIHYNEQFF; cdr3_nt: TGCAGTGCCATCCACTACAATGAGCAGTTCTTC; j_call: TRBJ2-1; d_call: NA; v_call: TRBV20-1; clone_size: NA
cdr3_aa: CAWSGEASSYNEQFF; cdr3_nt: TGTGCCTGGAGTGGCGAAGCGAGCTCCTACAATGAGCAGTTCTTC; j_call: TRBJ2-1; d_call: NA; v_call: TRBV30; clone_size: NA
cdr3_aa: CASSPAPNEQFF; cdr3_nt: TGTGCCAGCAGCCCCGCGCCAAATGAGCAGTTCTTC; j_call: TRBJ2-1; d_call: NA; v_call: TRBV7-2; clone_size: NA
cdr3_aa: CASSQGQGVGQYNEQFF; cdr3_nt: TGCGCCAGCAGCCAGGGACAGGGAGTCGGGCAATACAATGAGCAGTTCTTC; j_call: TRBJ2-1; d_call: TRBD1; v_call: TRBV4-1; clone_size: NA
cdr3_aa: CASSFGEYEQYF; cdr3_nt: TGTGCCAGCAGCTTTGGAGAATACGAGCAGTACTTC; j_call: TRBJ2-7; d_call: NA; v_call: TRBV11-1; clone_size: NA
cdr3_aa: CASKGAEPYEQYF; cdr3_nt: TGTGCCAGTAAGGGGGCCGAACCCTACGAGCAGTACTTC; j_call: TRBJ2-7; d_call: TRBD1; v_call: TRBV27; clone_size: NA
cdr3_aa: CASSLAGGTDTQYF; cdr3_nt: TGTGCCAGCAGCCTAGCGGGGGGGACAGATACGCAGTATTTT; j_call: TRBJ2-3; d_call: TRBD2; v_call: TRBV27; clone_size: NA
cdr3_aa: CSVDPLLAGVGEETQYF; cdr3_nt: TGCAGCGTTGACCCATTATTAGCGGGAGTCGGGGAAGAGACCCAGTACTTC; j_call: TRBJ2-5; d_call: TRBD2; v_call: TRBV29-1; clone_size: NA
cdr3_aa: CASSLDRAAGQPQHF; cdr3_nt: TGTGCCAGCAGTTTAGACCGGGCGGCGGGGCAGCCCCAGCATTTT; j_call: TRBJ1-5; d_call: NA; v_call: TRBV27; clone_size: NA
cdr3_aa: CASRKGLAGDTGELFF; cdr3_nt: TGTGCCAGCAGGAAGGGACTAGCGGGAGACACCGGGGAGCTGTTTTTT; j_call: TRBJ2-2; d_call: TRBD2; v_call: TRBV6-6; clone_size: NA
cdr3_aa: CASSQRTGGGGELFF; cdr3_nt: TGCGCCAGCAGCCAACGGACAGGGGGCGGCGGGGAGCTGTTTTTT; j_call: TRBJ2-2; d_call: TRBD1; v_call: TRBV4-1; clone_size: NA
cdr3_aa: CASSPNRGLYNEQFF; cdr3_nt: TGTGCCAGCAGCCCTAACAGGGGCCTTTACAATGAGCAGTTCTTC; j_call: TRBJ2-1; d_call: TRBD1; v_call: TRBV7-9; clone_size: NA
cdr3_aa: CATSRDLAGGAYEQYF; cdr3_nt: TGTGCCACCAGCAGAGACTTAGCGGGAGGAGCCTACGAGCAGTACTTC; j_call: TRBJ2-7; d_call: TRBD2; v_call: TRBV15; clone_size: NA
cdr3_aa: CATRFYNEQFF; cdr3_nt: TGTGCCACTAGATTTTACAATGAGCAGTTCTTC; j_call: TRBJ2-1; d_call: NA; v_call: TRBV7-9; clone_size: NA
cdr3_aa: CASSELWGLGGEKLFF; cdr3_nt: TGTGCCAGCAGTGAACTTTGGGGCTTGGGGGGTGAAAAACTGTTTTTT; j_call: TRBJ1-4; d_call: NA; v_call: TRBV6-1; clone_size: NA
cdr3_aa: CASRTGTGYHEQYF; cdr3_nt: TGTGCCAGCAGAACCGGGACAGGGTATCACGAGCAGTACTTC; j_call: TRBJ2-7; d_call: TRBD1; v_call: TRBV6-6; clone_size: NA
cdr3_aa: CASSFPGLANTQYF; cdr3_nt: TGTGCCAGCAGCTTTCCGGGACTAGCGAATACGCAGTATTTT; j_call: TRBJ2-3; d_call: TRBD2; v_call: TRBV5-6; clone_size: NA
cdr3_aa: CASSDSGSLTDTQYF; cdr3_nt: TGCGCCAGCAGTGATTCGGGAAGCCTCACAGATACGCAGTATTTT; j_call: TRBJ2-3; d_call: NA; v_call: TRBV10-1; clone_size: NA
cdr3_aa: CASSYSGLAAYEQYF; cdr3_nt: TGTGCCAGCAGTTACTCGGGACTAGCGGCCTACGAGCAGTACTTC; j_call: TRBJ2-7; d_call: TRBD2; v_call: TRBV6-5; clone_size: once
cdr3_aa: CASSLFGRETGELFF; cdr3_nt: TGCGCCAGCAGCCTTTTCGGGAGGGAGACCGGGGAGCTGTTTTTT; j_call: TRBJ2-2; d_call: TRBD2; v_call: TRBV4-1; clone_size: NA
cdr3_aa: CASSLLGRVIDEQYF; cdr3_nt: TGCGCCAGCAGCCTGCTTGGCAGGGTCATCGACGAGCAGTACTTC; j_call: TRBJ2-7; d_call: NA; v_call: TRBV5-1; clone_size: NA
cdr3_aa: CASSPWGLYEQYF; cdr3_nt: TGTGCCAGCAGCCCATGGGGGCTCTACGAGCAGTACTTC; j_call: TRBJ2-7; d_call: NA; v_call: TRBV12-1; clone_size: NA
cdr3_aa: CASHGLAGAFDTGELFF; cdr3_nt: TGTGCCAGCCACGGCCTAGCGGGAGCTTTCGACACCGGGGAGCTGTTTTTT; j_call: TRBJ2-2; d_call: TRBD2; v_call: TRBV7-8; clone_size: NA
cdr3_aa: CASRTGTYTGELFF; cdr3_nt: TGTGCCAGCAGAACCGGGACTTACACCGGGGAGCTGTTTTTT; j_call: TRBJ2-2; d_call: NA; v_call: TRBV13; clone_size: NA
cdr3_aa: CASSFPLSGSSYNEQFF; cdr3_nt: TGTGCCAGCAGCTTCCCCCTTAGCGGGAGTTCCTACAATGAGCAGTTCTTC; j_call: TRBJ2-1; d_call: TRBD2; v_call: TRBV7-2; clone_size: NA
cdr3_aa: CASSGTAYEQYF; cdr3_nt: TGTGCCAGCAGTGGGACAGCCTACGAGCAGTACTTC; j_call: TRBJ2-7; d_call: NA; v_call: TRBV6-1; clone_size: NA
cdr3_aa: CASSLTQGRGYTF; cdr3_nt: TGTGCCAGCAGCTTAACACAGGGGCGAGGCTACACCTTC; j_call: TRBJ1-2; d_call: TRBD1; v_call: TRBV7-6; clone_size: NA
cdr3_aa: CASSVRTSGSYNEQFF; cdr3_nt: TGTGCCAGCAGCGTAAGGACTAGCGGGAGTTACAATGAGCAGTTCTTC; j_call: TRBJ2-1; d_call: TRBD2; v_call: TRBV9; clone_size: once
cdr3_aa: CASSLEAETQYF; cdr3_nt: TGTGCCAGCAGCTTAGAAGCGGAGACCCAGTACTTC; j_call: TRBJ2-5; d_call: NA; v_call: TRBV11-2; clone_size: NA
cdr3_aa: CASSFTSTPEPVMGGYTF; cdr3_nt: TGTGCCAGCAGCTTCACCTCGACGCCGGAACCTGTTATGGGCGGCTACACCTTC; j_call: TRBJ1-2; d_call: NA; v_call: TRBV11-2; clone_size: NA
cdr3_aa: CASSPTSGDGELFF; cdr3_nt: TGCGCCAGCAGTCCCACTAGCGGGGACGGGGAGCTGTTTTTT; j_call: TRBJ2-2; d_call: TRBD2; v_call: TRBV10-1; clone_size: NA
cdr3_aa: CASQEGAGATYEQYF; cdr3_nt: TGTGCCAGCCAAGAAGGGGCGGGAGCCACCTACGAGCAGTACTTC; j_call: TRBJ2-7; d_call: TRBD2; v_call: TRBV6-1; clone_size: NA
cdr3_aa: CASRNRGNYGYTF; cdr3_nt: TGTGCCAGCAGGAATAGGGGGAACTATGGCTACACCTTC; j_call: TRBJ1-2; d_call: NA; v_call: TRBV27; clone_size: once
cdr3_aa: CASSSGVAGGMETQYF; cdr3_nt: TGTGCCAGCAGTTCAGGAGTAGCGGGAGGTATGGAGACCCAGTACTTC; j_call: TRBJ2-5; d_call: TRBD2; v_call: TRBV27; clone_size: NA
cdr3_aa: CATLGHLSSYEQYF; cdr3_nt: TGTGCCACGCTCGGACACCTTTCCTCCTACGAGCAGTACTTC; j_call: TRBJ2-7; d_call: NA; v_call: TRBV28; clone_size: NA
cdr3_aa: CASSLSLSSGEQYF; cdr3_nt: TGTGCCAGTAGCCTTTCCCTTAGCTCGGGCGAGCAGTACTTC; j_call: TRBJ2-7; d_call: NA; v_call: TRBV19; clone_size: NA
cdr3_aa: CSVEGLKGGLYEQYF; cdr3_nt: TGCAGCGTTGAAGGCCTAAAGGGGGGGCTCTACGAGCAGTACTTC; j_call: TRBJ2-7; d_call: NA; v_call: TRBV29-1; clone_size: once
cdr3_aa: CASSAGTVDQPQHF; cdr3_nt: TGTGCCAGCAGTGCCGGGACAGTTGATCAGCCCCAGCATTTT; j_call: TRBJ1-5; d_call: TRBD1; v_call: TRBV27; clone_size: NA
cdr3_aa: CASSSPGGRYEQYF; cdr3_nt: TGTGCCAGCAGTTCCCCGGGGGGGCGATACGAGCAGTACTTC; j_call: TRBJ2-7; d_call: TRBD2; v_call: TRBV27; clone_size: NA
cdr3_aa: CASSLGGARETQYF; cdr3_nt: TGTGCCAGCAGTTTAGGGGGGGCACGAGAGACCCAGTACTTC; j_call: TRBJ2-5; d_call: NA; v_call: TRBV27; clone_size: NA
cdr3_aa: CASSEAVAYTSYNEQFF; cdr3_nt: TGTGCCAGCAGTGAAGCGGTAGCCTACACATCCTACAATGAGCAGTTCTTC; j_call: TRBJ2-1; d_call: NA; v_call: TRBV2; clone_size: NA
cdr3_aa: CASRDRVTDTQYF; cdr3_nt: TGTGCCAGCCGGGACAGGGTCACAGATACGCAGTATTTT; j_call: TRBJ2-3; d_call: TRBD1; v_call: TRBV19; clone_size: NA
cdr3_aa: CASSEGPDNYGYTF; cdr3_nt: TGTGCCAGCAGTGAAGGGCCAGATAACTATGGCTACACCTTC; j_call: TRBJ1-2; d_call: NA; v_call: TRBV6-1; clone_size: NA
cdr3_aa: CASSIGGTGQNEQYF; cdr3_nt: TGTGCCAGTAGTATAGGCGGCACAGGGCAAAACGAGCAGTACTTC; j_call: TRBJ2-7; d_call: NA; v_call: TRBV19; clone_size: NA
cdr3_aa: CASRSTGILNTEAFF; cdr3_nt: TGTGCCAGCAGATCTACCGGGATCCTGAACACTGAAGCTTTCTTT; j_call: TRBJ1-1; d_call: NA; v_call: TRBV7-9; clone_size: NA
cdr3_aa: CASSQLYVSDNEQFF; cdr3_nt: TGCGCCAGCAGCCAACTCTACGTTAGCGACAATGAGCAGTTCTTC; j_call: TRBJ2-1; d_call: NA; v_call: TRBV4-1; clone_size: NA
cdr3_aa: CASSLASGRHEQYF; cdr3_nt: TGTGCCAGCAGCTTAGCTAGCGGGAGACACGAGCAGTACTTC; j_call: TRBJ2-7; d_call: TRBD2; v_call: TRBV7-6; clone_size: NA
cdr3_aa: CASSESAASSYNEQFF; cdr3_nt: TGCGCCAGCAGTGAGAGTGCGGCCAGCTCCTACAATGAGCAGTTCTTC; j_call: TRBJ2-1; d_call: NA; v_call: TRBV10-2; clone_size: NA
cdr3_aa: CASSKGLAGLYEQYF; cdr3_nt: TGTGCCAGCAGTAAGGGACTAGCGGGATTGTACGAGCAGTACTTC; j_call: TRBJ2-7; d_call: TRBD2; v_call: TRBV6-1; clone_size: NA
cdr3_aa: CASSQERRDTEAFF; cdr3_nt: TGCGCCAGCAGCCAAGAGCGGAGGGACACTGAAGCTTTCTTT; j_call: TRBJ1-1; d_call: NA; v_call: TRBV4-1; clone_size: NA
cdr3_aa: CASSPGLVSTDTQYF; cdr3_nt: TGTGCCAGCAGCCCTGGACTAGTTAGCACAGATACGCAGTATTTT; j_call: TRBJ2-3; d_call: TRBD2; v_call: TRBV11-2; clone_size: NA
cdr3_aa: CASSNRDNKNIQYF; cdr3_nt: TGTGCCAGCAGCAACCGGGACAACAAAAACATTCAGTACTTC; j_call: TRBJ2-4; d_call: NA; v_call: TRBV7-6; clone_size: NA
cdr3_aa: CASFAGTEQFF; cdr3_nt: TGTGCCAGCTTTGCGGGAACTGAGCAGTTCTTC; j_call: TRBJ2-1; d_call: NA; v_call: TRBV6-5; clone_size: NA
cdr3_aa: CASSLWPTGGDGYTF; cdr3_nt: TGTGCCAGCAGCTTATGGCCAACAGGGGGCGATGGCTACACCTTC; j_call: TRBJ1-2; d_call: TRBD1; v_call: TRBV7-2; clone_size: once
cdr3_aa: CASSPGLAGGPVETQYF; cdr3_nt: TGTGCCAGCAGCCCGGGACTAGCGGGAGGGCCCGTCGAGACCCAGTACTTC; j_call: TRBJ2-5; d_call: TRBD2; v_call: TRBV7-9; clone_size: once